This T cell receptor beta chain was obtained from a study of T cell clones after liver transplantation. Study details: Three of eight recipients were HCV-positive; others had non-autoimmune, non-viral indications. Subjects received no induction therapy and standard immunosuppression until randomization at 12-24 months post-transplant. At least one year of complete immunosuppression withdrawal without enzymes over twice normal defined tolerance.

The repertoire was sequenced with immunoSEQ multiplex PCR; TCRdb's copy has only in-frame clones and lacks some. The sample shows just over 60,000 clones, around 75% of them seen only once. This clone has just one count. The germline gives CDR1 SQVTM, CDR2 ANQGSEA. The V gene end was trimmed by 3 bases and the J gene end by 1 base; junction bases not matched to a gene: 3. The length of the CDR3 is 14 residues. V is TRBV29-1 and J is TRBJ2-3; 8 nucleotides line up with TRBD1. The TCR originated in a human donor who received a liver transplant. This specimen consisted of CD4+ T cells from blood, obtained before liver transplant. CDR3 in amino acids: CSVETGEGTDTQYF. Written as DNA, the CDR3 is TGCAGCGTTGAGACAGGGGAAGGCACAGATACGCAGTATTTT.